This T cell receptor beta chain was found in a study of Ad26.COV2.S vaccination and SARS-CoV-2 variants. At the level of the study: Ad26.COV2.S was injected intramuscularly once or twice, 56 days apart. Study results and caveats: Vaccine recipients posted higher spike-specific TCR breadth than their placebo counterparts.

Treatment defined: around 19 received Ad26.COV2.S at low or high dose, single or two shots; 5 received placebo; per-sample allocation not given. Material that was analyzed had been drawn on day 63 after the first vaccine or placebo injection. In germline, CDR1 is SGHAT, CDR2 FQNNGV. The V gene end was trimmed by 0 bases and the J gene end by 0 bases; junction bases not matched to a gene: 2. There are 17 residues in the CDR3. Some clones are missing from TCRdb's copy, which holds only in-frame ones; the method was immunoSEQ multiplex PCR. This table holds a few hundred thousand clones, roughly 90% found once. There are a few counts of this clone. What it binds is unknown.

The chain links TRBV11-2 to TRBJ2-1; 10 bases are shared with TRBD2. Here the sequenced sample was peripheral blood, taken in a trial of Ad26.COV2.S vaccine versus placebo. The TCR was taken from a person aged 18 to 65 who received the Ad26.COV2.S COVID-19 vaccine or a placebo. The CDR3 DNA reads TGTGCCAGCAGCTTAGACCCTAGCGGGAGCTCCTACAATGAGCAGTTCTTC. Translating it yields CASSLDPSGSSYNEQFF. Full variable domain (outside the CDR3, taken from reference TRBV11-2 and TRBJ2-1): EAGVAQSPRYKIIEKRQSVAFWCNPISGHATLYWYQQILGQGPKLLIQFQNNGVVDDSQLPKDRFSAERLKGVDSTLKIQPAKLEDSAVYLCASSLDPSGSSYNEQFFGPGTRLTVL.